The entry below gives a single T cell receptor (beta chain) sequence along with its context. Its specificity is unknown. The CDR3 covers 15 residues. With 3 bases clipped from V and 6 bases from J, the junction kept 5 bases outside the gene matches. In germline, CDR1 is SGHTA, CDR2 FQGNSA. The data were taken from a study of cytomegalovirus exposure and HLA in healthy donors. Study-wide results and limits: Most TCR beta V segments were productive about 87% or about 30% of the time in an earlier analysis.

It was with 60 Vbeta and 13 Jbeta primers that the PCR ran. The data were produced by immunoSEQ multiplex PCR, yet TCRdb's version contains in-frame clones alone and is incomplete. Of around 200,000 clones listed, around four fifths are singletons. The sequencing sample was made of PBMCs. J is TRBJ2-3 and V is TRBV7-2; 11 bases map to TRBD1. The sequence was obtained from a man between 50 and 59 years old in good health and CMV-seronegative. In DNA form, the CDR3 reads TGTGCCAGCAGCTTCGGACAGGGGGCCTGGGATACGCAGTATTTT. Its protein is CASSFGQGAWDTQYF.